The T cell receptor beta chain under discussion was sequenced for a study of siplizumab effects on memory and regulatory T cells. Whole-study findings and limits: Siplizumab significantly lowered the alloreactive sequences that could be traced to unstimulated CD4+ memory cells. It was not possible to assign a naive or memory phenotype to roughly 80-95% of proliferating CD4+ or CD8+ clones. Among alloreactive clones, only a minor fraction mapped to unstimulated subsets.

This clone was detected once. Its specificity is not known. Germline CDR1 and CDR2: SQVTM and ANQGSEA. The CDR3 consists of 12 residues. Deletions cut 5 bases from V and 2 bases from J, with 8 bases between. Method: immunoSEQ multiplex PCR; TCRdb's copy keeps in-frame clones and lacks some. The sample shows 100,000 or so clones, approximately 94% of them seen only once. The TCR comes from a human donor in good health. Sequenced sample: non-Treg CD4+ T cells sorted from blood. The chain links TRBV29-1 to TRBJ2-3; TRBD2 is a possible D gene (6 bases). The CDR3 spells CSVTSLTDTQYF. The CDR3 region has the DNA TGCAGCGTTACTAGCCTCACAGATACGCAGTATTTT.